Sequencing of this TCR beta chain was carried out in a study of cytotoxic CD8 clonotypes in ibrutinib-treated CLL. Points from the study as a whole: Researchers report that baseline clonality outpaced age-matched healthy donors and tracked circulating CD8+ T-cell counts.

Extraction of approximately 2 micrograms of genomic DNA from cryopreserved PBMCs supplied material for TCR beta libraries. Per the germline V gene, CDR1 is MNHEY and CDR2 is SMNVEV (reference sequence). The CDR3 is 13 amino acids. Trimming removed 8 bases at V and 1 base at J, with 11 bases between. Deep sequencing aimed at 1 in 200,000 to 1 in 1 million T cells' resolution. The repertoire was sequenced with immunoSEQ multiplex PCR; TCRdb's copy has only in-frame clones and lacks some. The sample yields about 86,000 clones, about 86% seen once. About this clone: The antigen is unknown.

The rearrangement uses TRBV27 and TRBJ1-1; no clear D gene. The sequencing used PBMCs, collected before ibrutinib treatment. This TCR was sampled from a human donor with chronic lymphocytic leukemia. In DNA form, the CDR3 reads TGTGCCAGCGCCGAAGAGGGGAACACTGAAGCTTTCTTT. It yields the protein CASAEEGNTEAFF.